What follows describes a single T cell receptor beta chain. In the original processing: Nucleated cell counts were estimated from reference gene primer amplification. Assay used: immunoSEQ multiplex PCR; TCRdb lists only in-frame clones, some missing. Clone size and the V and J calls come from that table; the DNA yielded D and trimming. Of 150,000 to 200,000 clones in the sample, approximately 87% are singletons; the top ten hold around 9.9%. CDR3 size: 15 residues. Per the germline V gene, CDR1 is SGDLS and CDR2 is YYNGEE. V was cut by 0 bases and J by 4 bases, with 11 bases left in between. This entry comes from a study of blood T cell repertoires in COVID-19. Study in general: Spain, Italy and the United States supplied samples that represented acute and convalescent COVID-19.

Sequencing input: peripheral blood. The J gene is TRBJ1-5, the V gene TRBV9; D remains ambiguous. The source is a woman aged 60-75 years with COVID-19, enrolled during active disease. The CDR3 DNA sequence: TGTGCCAGCAGCGTAGACCCAAACCTAAATCAGCCCCAGCATTTT. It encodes CASSVDPNLNQPQHF.